The 31 T cell receptor beta chains below were found in one sample sequenced in a study of cytomegalovirus exposure and HLA in healthy donors. The PCR used 60 Vbeta and 13 Jbeta primers. Assay used: immunoSEQ multiplex PCR; TCRdb lists only in-frame clones, some missing. This sample has 80,000 to 100,000 clones, with around 68% found just once. Material: PBMCs. These receptors were obtained from a woman aged 40 to 50 in good health and CMV-seropositive.

The chain has TRBV7-6 and TRBJ2-1, with D possibly matching TRBD2 (5 bases). The V end lost 0 bases, the J end lost 0 bases, and 9 bases lay between the germline ends. The germline CDR1 and CDR2 sequences are SGHVS and FNYEAQ. There are 16 residues in the CDR3. In DNA, the CDR3 is TGTGCCAGCAGCTTAGCAGCGGTTAGCTCCTACAATGAGCAGTTCTTC. This translates into CASSLAAVSSYNEQFF.

This chain uses TRBV7-2 with TRBJ1-3, with a tentative D call TRBD1 (6 bases). Trimming cost V 5 bases and J 2 bases, with 10 bases left between them. Germline assignment: CDR1 SGHTA and CDR2 FQGNSA. The CDR3 sequence is 14 residues long. CDR3 nucleotides: TGTGCCAGCAGCAACAGGGCGGCTGGAAACACCATATATTTT. It is translated as CASSNRAAGNTIYF.

The CDR3 loop reads CASSVVGDRAHEQFF. The CDR3 region has the DNA TGTGCCAGCAGCGTAGTAGGGGACAGGGCGCATGAGCAGTTCTTC. V is TRBV9 and J is TRBJ2-1; TRBD1 matches 9 bases. V dropped 0 bases and J dropped 8; count of bases not matched to a gene: 6. This CDR3 is 15 amino acids long. Germline assignment: CDR1 SGDLS and CDR2 YYNGEE.

The rearrangement links TRBV6-6 to TRBJ1-2, with a weak D call TRBD1 (5 bases). The CDR3 is 13 amino acids. Germline V lookup: CDR1 MNHNY, CDR2 SVGAGI (reference sequence). Between the trimmed V and J ends, which lost 5 bases and 4 bases, there was a span of 11 bases. In nucleotides, the CDR3 is TGTGCCAGCAGTCTGGGGGAGGTCTATGGCTACACCTTC. Encoded protein: CASSLGEVYGYTF.

The chain has TRBV19 and TRBJ2-3; D is undetermined. The V end was cut by 5 bases, the J end by 5 bases, with 8 bases between. The germline V gene encodes CDR1 LNHDA and CDR2 SQIVND (reference sequence). The CDR3 spans 12 residues. The CDR3 is CASSGTGDTQYF. CDR3 in DNA: TGTGCCAGTAGTGGAACGGGAGATACGCAGTATTTT.

The rearrangement joins TRBV7-9 to TRBJ2-3; 10 bases map to TRBD2. V shed 5 bases and J 0 bases; nucleotides not matched to a gene: 5. Germline V gives CDR1 SEHNR, CDR2 FQNEAQ (reference sequence). This CDR3 is built from 16 residues. CDR3 loop: CASSDLTSGSTDTQYF. CDR3 nucleotides: TGTGCCAGCAGCGATTTGACTAGCGGGAGCACAGATACGCAGTATTTT.

The chain has TRBV5-1 and TRBJ2-2; maybe TRBD1 (5 bases). The CDR3 has 12 residues. The V and J ends lost 5 bases and 6 bases respectively, with 8 bases between them. CDR1 SGHRS and CDR2 YFSETQ come from the germline V gene. The CDR3, as DNA: TGCGCCAGCAGGACAGACGCCGGGGAGCTGTTTTTT. It translates to CASRTDAGELFF. Using reference TRBV5-1 and TRBJ2-2 for the parts outside the CDR3, the full variable domain is KAGVTQTPRYLIKTRGQQVTLSCSPISGHRSVSWYQQTPGQGLQFLFEYFSETQRNKGNFPGRFSGRQFSNSRSEMNVSTLELGDSALYLCASRTDAGELFFGEGSRLTVL.

The genes are TRBV5-8 and TRBJ2-2; tentative D call: TRBD1 (6 bases). The CDR3 extends over 18 amino acids. The germline gives CDR1 SGHTS, CDR2 YDEGEE. Trimming took 0 bases from V and 0 from J, leaving 15 bases between them. CDR3: CASSLAPPDSANTGELFF. The DNA of the CDR3 is TGTGCCAGCAGCTTGGCCCCTCCGGACAGCGCGAACACCGGGGAGCTGTTTTTT. Filled out from reference TRBV5-8 and TRBJ2-2, the complete variable domain reads EAGVTQSPTHLIKTRGQQATLRCSPISGHTSVYWYQQALGLGLQFLLWYDEGEERNRGNFPPRFSGRQFPNYSSELNVNALELEDSALYLCASSLAPPDSANTGELFFGEGSRLTVL.

J is TRBJ1-1 and V is TRBV2; no definite D call. Looked up from germline, CDR1 is SNHLY and CDR2 is FYNNEI. V gave up 6 bases and J gave up 5 bases, with 13 bases separating them. The CDR3 contains 13 residues. CDR3 sequence (DNA): TGTGCCAGCAGGGTCAGAGGAGGAACTGAAGCTTTCTTT. It specifies CASRVRGGTEAFF.

V is TRBV7-9 and J is TRBJ2-7; 9 bases map to TRBD2. V trimming: 5 bases; J trimming: 10 bases; junction bases outside the gene matches: 18. The CDR3 is 16 amino acids. CDR1 and CDR2 from the germline V gene are SEHNR and FQNEAQ (reference sequence). CDR3 sequence reads: CASSHPLAGDWVRQYF. Here the CDR3 DNA reads TGTGCCAGCAGCCACCCCTTAGCGGGAGATTGGGTGAGACAGTACTTC.

This rearrangement joins TRBV28 to TRBJ2-7, with 10 bases lining up with TRBD2. From germline, CDR1 is MDHEN and CDR2 SYDVKM. The CDR3 contains 15 residues. V was clipped by 10 bases and J by 0 bases; unmatched bases: 9. The CDR3 loop is CATLAGDFVSYEQYF. CDR3 DNA sequence: TGTGCCACCCTAGCGGGAGACTTTGTCTCCTACGAGCAGTACTTC.

The sample holds one count of this clone. The rearrangement links TRBV2 to TRBJ2-2, with 8 bases identical to TRBD2. Germline CDR1 reads SNHLY; CDR2 reads FYNNEI. With V trimmed by 8 bases and J by 5 bases, 10 bases remained unmatched. The CDR3 loop spans 15 amino acids. Here the CDR3 DNA reads TGTGCCAGCCGCGCGGGGGGAGTAGTAACCGGGGAGCTGTTTTTT. As protein: CASRAGGVVTGELFF.

The V and J genes are TRBV5-6 and TRBJ1-3, with TRBD1 identical over 10 bases. V was clipped by 1 base and J by 0 bases; unmatched bases: 4. CDR1 SGHDT and CDR2 YYEEEE come from the germline V gene. The CDR3 has 17 residues. Here the CDR3 DNA reads TGTGCCAGCAGCTTGATTTGGACAGGGGGCTCTGGAAACACCATATATTTT. Encoded protein: CASSLIWTGGSGNTIYF.

This clone appeared once. V gene TRBV7-9 combines with J gene TRBJ2-3; D not resolved. This CDR3 has 15 residues. V lost 5 bases to trimming and J lost 3 bases, with 15 bases between them. Germline V gene data show CDR1 as SEHNR and CDR2 as FQNEAQ (reference sequence). The CDR3 loop reads CASSPELGLTDTQYF. CDR3 coding DNA: TGTGCCAGCAGCCCGGAGCTGGGTCTAACAGATACGCAGTATTTT.

The genes are TRBV27 and TRBJ2-5; 8 positions agree with TRBD1. Germline V gives CDR1 MNHEY, CDR2 SMNVEV (reference sequence). The CDR3 totals 15 residues. After removal of 3 bases from V and 5 bases from J, the junction contained 8 bases not matched to a gene. CDR3 DNA sequence: TGTGCCAGCAGTTTGTGGGCAGGGGGCTGGGAGACCCAGTACTTC. It specifies CASSLWAGGWETQYF.

The gene calls are TRBV10-3 and TRBJ1-3; no definite D call. The CDR3 totals 15 residues. Germline V lookup: CDR1 ENHRY, CDR2 SYGVKD. Deletions cut 2 bases from V and 4 bases from J, with 12 bases between. The CDR3 region is CAISEPGTQGNTIYF. CDR3 DNA: TGTGCCATCAGTGAGCCGGGAACCCAAGGAAACACCATATATTTT.

The rearrangement links TRBV7-9 to TRBJ2-4; 11 positions match TRBD1. Trimming removed 5 bases from V and 5 bases from J; junction bases left unmatched: 8. In germline, CDR1 is SEHNR, CDR2 FQNEAQ (reference sequence). There are 16 residues in the CDR3. The CDR3 DNA follows: TGTGCCAGCAGCGGGGGGCAGGGACAGGGGGAAAACATTCAGTACTTC. This encodes CASSGGQGQGENIQYF.

V gene TRBV19 combines with J gene TRBJ2-3, with 11 bases fitting TRBD2. After removal of 1 base from V and 6 bases from J, the junction contained 9 bases not matched to a gene. Germline V gives CDR1 LNHDA, CDR2 SQIVND (reference sequence). The length of the CDR3 is 17 residues. CDR3 DNA: TGTGCCAGTAGTATAGGGCGGGCTAGCGGGAGGTCGGATACGCAGTATTTT. Translated: CASSIGRASGRSDTQYF.

V usage is TRBV28 and J usage is TRBJ2-5, with 7 bases that match TRBD1. The trim removed 6 bases at V and 1 base at J, leaving 2 bases unmatched. The CDR3 consists of 13 residues. CDR1 and CDR2 from the germline V gene are MDHEN and SYDVKM. In DNA, the CDR3 is TGTGCCAGCAGACAGGGGCCCCAAGAGACCCAGTACTTC. It codes for CASRQGPQETQYF.

The V call is TRBV5-6, the J call TRBJ2-2, with D perhaps TRBD1 (6 bases). V lost 3 bases and J 5 bases, leaving 11 bases between the germline ends. CDR3 length: 14 amino acids. CDR1 is SGHDT and CDR2 is YYEEEE in the germline V gene. In DNA form, the CDR3 reads TGTGCCAGCAGCTCACAGGGTACAACCGGGGAGCTGTTTTTT. It specifies CASSSQGTTGELFF.

This chain links TRBV5-4 with TRBJ2-4, with D tentatively TRBD2 (5 bases). The germline CDR1 and CDR2 sequences are SGHNT and YYREEE (reference sequence). This CDR3 contains 15 residues. V was trimmed by 2 bases and J by 6 bases, leaving 15 bases between them. The CDR3 reads CASSFPGVVGNIQYF. The CDR3 nucleotides are TGTGCCAGCAGCTTCCCCGGGGTAGTGGGAAACATTCAGTACTTC. Based on the CDR3 plus reference TRBV5-4 and TRBJ2-4, the full variable domain is ETGVTQSPTHLIKTRGQQVTLRCSSQSGHNTVSWYQQALGQGPQFIFQYYREEENGRGNFPPRFSGLQFPNYSSELNVNALELDDSALYLCASSFPGVVGNIQYFGAGTRLSVL.

The gene calls are TRBV7-9 and TRBJ1-5; D is ambiguous. CDR1 SEHNR and CDR2 FQNEAQ come from the germline V gene (reference sequence). Trimming took 2 bases from V and 2 from J, leaving 16 bases between them. CDR3 length: 17 amino acids. The CDR3 here is CASSLFGHGMGNQPQHF. Written as DNA, the CDR3 is TGTGCCAGCAGCTTATTTGGCCACGGGATGGGCAATCAGCCCCAGCATTTT.

Judged by abundance, this clone is medium-sized. This chain connects TRBV6-5 to TRBJ1-5, with a weak D call TRBD1 (6 bases). The CDR3 sequence is 15 residues long. CDR1 is MNHEY and CDR2 is SVGAGI in the germline V gene. The V end was cut by 6 bases, the J end by 1 base, with 13 bases between. The CDR3 protein is CASSRNRESNQPQHF. CDR3 in DNA: TGTGCCAGCAGCCGGAACAGGGAAAGCAATCAGCCCCAGCATTTT.

This clone has a handful of counts. The chain couples TRBV4-2 to TRBJ2-3, with D perhaps TRBD1 (5 bases). The CDR3 is made up of 15 amino acids. V lost 4 bases to trimming and J lost 0 bases, with 11 bases between them. The germline gives CDR1 LGHNA, CDR2 YNFKEQ. CDR3 in amino acids: CASSLTGPSTDTQYF. As DNA, the CDR3 is TGTGCCAGCAGCCTAACAGGACCAAGCACAGATACGCAGTATTTT.

In DNA form, the CDR3 reads TGTGCCAGCAGCTCCTTAGGGCTCACGGGAGGCGGAAACACCATATATTTT. Translation: CASSSLGLTGGGNTIYF. The chain is built from TRBV7-2 and TRBJ1-3; D unclear. Trimming stripped 4 bases from V and 4 bases from J, with 20 bases between. This CDR3 has 17 amino acids. Germline V gene sequence: CDR1 SGHTA, CDR2 FQGNSA.

This clone was seen just once. This chain uses TRBV2 with TRBJ2-7; 7 bases fit TRBD1. Germline assignment: CDR1 SNHLY and CDR2 FYNNEI. V lost 1 base, J lost 3 bases, and 3 bases stayed unmatched. This CDR3 has 14 residues. The CDR3 DNA follows: TGTGCCAGCAGTGAAGACAGGGGTGGCTACGAGCAGTACTTC. It translates to CASSEDRGGYEQYF.

The rearrangement joins TRBV19 to TRBJ2-1; 8 nucleotides align to TRBD1. Per the germline V gene, CDR1 is LNHDA and CDR2 is SQIVND (reference sequence). The CDR3 consists of 13 residues. The trim removed 5 bases at V and 7 bases at J, leaving 4 bases unmatched. CDR3 nucleotide sequence: TGTGCCAGTAGTCGGACAGGGCCGAATGAGCAGTTCTTC. Translated, it gives CASSRTGPNEQFF.

This clone has just one count. The CDR3 DNA reads TGTGCCAGCAGTGAGCAGGACTCGTACGAGCAGTACTTC. Its protein product is CASSEQDSYEQYF. This chain connects TRBV2 to TRBJ2-7, with D perhaps matching TRBD2 (5 bases). The germline V and J ends were trimmed by 3 bases and 4 bases, with 10 bases remaining between them. The CDR3 has 13 amino acids. Germline CDR1 is SNHLY and CDR2 is FYNNEI.

The rearrangement links TRBV7-9 to TRBJ1-1; 8 positions agree with TRBD1. Germline V lookup: CDR1 SEHNR, CDR2 FQNEAQ (reference sequence). The J segment lost 4 bases and the V segment lost 1 base, leaving 5 bases of the junction unmatched. The CDR3 runs 15 residues. As DNA, the CDR3 is TGTGCCAGCAGCTTAGGCAGGGGGCTCCCCACTGAAGCTTTCTTT. It specifies CASSLGRGLPTEAFF.

This sequence joins TRBV7-2 and TRBJ2-3; tentative D call: TRBD2 (5 bases). Germline CDR1 is SGHTA and CDR2 is FQGNSA. V dropped 4 bases and J dropped 2 bases, with 13 bases sitting between them. This CDR3 has 15 residues. The CDR3 loop is CASSSTPGNTDTQYF. CDR3 DNA sequence: TGTGCCAGCAGCTCGACTCCCGGGAACACAGATACGCAGTATTTT.

The chain joins TRBV19 to TRBJ1-5, with 7 bases that match TRBD1. Trimming at V came to 3 bases and at J to 1 base, leaving 3 bases not matched to a gene. Germline V gene data show CDR1 as LNHDA and CDR2 as SQIVND (reference sequence). This CDR3 has 15 residues. This CDR3 reads CASSIRQGSNQPQHF. As DNA, the CDR3 is TGTGCCAGTAGTATTCGACAGGGAAGCAATCAGCCCCAGCATTTT.